This T cell receptor (beta chain) was recovered during a study of identical twins. Findings of the study overall: Conclusions came from cross-sectional statistical analysis, not from following the same donors.

This CDR3 is built from 16 residues. The germline V and J ends were trimmed by 5 bases and 1 base, with 14 bases remaining between them. Germline CDR1 and CDR2: SGHVS and FNYEAQ. In TCRdb, the 5' RACE reads were re-called with MiXCR into one record per CDR3 protein. The table has approximately 670,000 distinct CDR3 sequences, roughly 6.2% seen once; the top ten hold around 2%. This clonotype was observed a handful of times. Its cognate antigen is unknown. This chain connects TRBV7-6 to TRBJ2-2, with no clear D. The sample was naive T cells sorted from blood. This clonotype was obtained from a young man in good health. The chain's CDR3 is CASSPMGGKNTGELFF. CDR3 coding DNA: TGTGCCAGCAGCCCTATGGGCGGAAAGAACACCGGGGAGCTGTTTTTT.